This entry is about one TCR beta chain. Its antigen remains unknown. Time point indicated: patch test 1, 2 weeks after DPC sensitization. Treatment defined: therapeutic diphenylcyclopropenone sensitization with weekly scalp DPC. The CDR3 consists of 15 residues. V shed 7 bases and J shed 6 bases, with 19 bases lying between them. Per germline, CDR1 MNHNS and CDR2 SASEGT. The data were obtained in a study of human T cells and chemical hapten exposure. The overall study: Patch tests delivered 0.01% DPC to the upper back and were evaluated at 6 days. Across samples, TCR yields varied, mostly owing to small differences in pooled library volumes. Study observations and caveats: Donor immune responses may differ from healthy people's, since all donors had alopecia.

TCRdb reprocessed the RACE reads via MiXCR and lists one record per CDR3 protein. The table includes roughly 180,000 distinct CDR3 sequences, under 25% detected once. The chain couples TRBV6-1 to TRBJ2-1; D might be TRBD1 or TRBD2, each matching 6 bases. The source is a woman aged 45-60 years with alopecia areata. Some clones in this sample may be carry-over from other donors' samples. The sample here was whole blood, taken in connection with sensitization to the hapten diphenylcyclopropenone (DPC). The CDR3 region is CASNPTGAGVNEQFF. The CDR3 DNA sequence: TGTGCCAGCAACCCGACGGGGGCTGGGGTCAATGAGCAGTTCTTC.